This TCR beta chain was recorded in a study of beta chain features in type 1 diabetes. In its sample, this clone was seen a few times. Antigen unknown. Sorted CD4+ subsets: naive, central memory, regulatory, stem cell-like memory (CD45RO/CCR7/CD25/CD127/CD95/CD27 panel). Each population that was sorted was more than 95% pure. Points from the study as a whole: Patients with Type 1 diabetes showed moderately but significantly shorter TCRB CDR3s in all four CD4+ subsets. Although PCR might favor shorter templates, it would do so equally in patients and controls. It was among patients, rather than healthy donors, that naive, central memory and Treg TCRB repertoires appeared more similar.

The study reverse transcribed the entire isolated RNA, so it sequenced expressed TCRB transcripts. TCRdb keeps only in-frame clones here, not all; method: immunoSEQ multiplex PCR. The sample consists of 550,000 to 850,000 clones, 13% of them appearing once. With V trimmed by 2 bases and J by 4 bases, 8 bases remained unmatched. The CDR3 is 16 amino acids. Germline CDR1 reads SGHNT; CDR2 reads YYREEE (reference sequence). This sequence was found in a man aged 18 to 30 with type 1 diabetes. Material for sequencing was naive CD4+ T cells from blood. The chain carries TRBV5-4 and TRBJ2-5, with 10 bases matching TRBD2. CDR3 nucleotide sequence: TGTGCCAGCAGCTTCGGCTCTAGCGGGGGCCGAGAGACCCAGTACTTC. This translates into CASSFGSSGGRETQYF.